One T cell receptor (beta chain) is described in this entry. Its cognate antigen is unknown. The source of the sample is a study of CD8+ T cells in alopecia areata. Germline V gene lookup returns CDR1 MGHRA and CDR2 YSYEKL. The CDR3 spans 14 residues. V was cut by 3 bases and J by 5 bases, with 13 bases left in between. Reverse transcription of extracted RNA yielded cDNA, which provided the sequencing template. Sequenced by immunoSEQ multiplex PCR; TCRdb stores in-frame clones only, minus some. The sample records 140,000 or so clones, approximately 60% being singletons. Broader study findings: It was lesional scalp, especially alopecia totalis/universalis, that showed higher clonality than normal scalp. Although TCR sharing was seen in mice, sharing across patients was less clear, possibly for HLA-related reasons.

This chain joins TRBV4-1 and TRBJ1-2; no clear D. The sequencing sample was made of CD8+ T cells sorted from blood. The source is a human donor in good health. The CDR3 here is CASSHTGRTYGYTF. CDR3 nucleotide sequence: TGCGCCAGCAGCCATACGGGGAGAACATATGGCTACACCTTC.